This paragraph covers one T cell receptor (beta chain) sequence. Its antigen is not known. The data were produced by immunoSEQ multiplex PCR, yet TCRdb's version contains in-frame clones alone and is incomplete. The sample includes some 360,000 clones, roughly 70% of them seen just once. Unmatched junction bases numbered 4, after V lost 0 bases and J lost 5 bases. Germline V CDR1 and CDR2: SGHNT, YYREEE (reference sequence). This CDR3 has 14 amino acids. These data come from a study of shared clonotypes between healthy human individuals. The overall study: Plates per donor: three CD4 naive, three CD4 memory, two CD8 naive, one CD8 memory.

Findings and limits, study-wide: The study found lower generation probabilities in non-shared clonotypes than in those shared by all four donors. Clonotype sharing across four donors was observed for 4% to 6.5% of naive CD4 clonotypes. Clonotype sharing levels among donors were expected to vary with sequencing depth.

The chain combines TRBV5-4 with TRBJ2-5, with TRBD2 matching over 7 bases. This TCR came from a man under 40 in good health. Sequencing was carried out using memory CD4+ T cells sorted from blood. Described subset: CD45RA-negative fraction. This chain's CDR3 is CASSLGSGGETQYF. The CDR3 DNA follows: TGTGCCAGCAGCTTGGGCTCCGGGGGGGAGACCCAGTACTTC.